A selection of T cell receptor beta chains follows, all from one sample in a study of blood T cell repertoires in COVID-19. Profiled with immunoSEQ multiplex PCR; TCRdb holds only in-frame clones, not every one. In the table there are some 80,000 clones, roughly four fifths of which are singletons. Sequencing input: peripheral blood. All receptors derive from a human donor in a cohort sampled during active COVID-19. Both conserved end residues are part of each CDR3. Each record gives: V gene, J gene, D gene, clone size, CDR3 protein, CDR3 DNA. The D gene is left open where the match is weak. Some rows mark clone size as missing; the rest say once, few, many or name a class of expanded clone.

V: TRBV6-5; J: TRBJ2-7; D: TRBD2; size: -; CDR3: CASSPRTGGGWQYF; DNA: TGTGCCAGCAGCCCGAGGACGGGAGGCGGCTGGCAGTACTTC
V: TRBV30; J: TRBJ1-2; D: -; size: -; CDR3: CAWTKGRPDGYTF; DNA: TGTGCCTGGACGAAGGGGCGTCCGGATGGCTACACCTTC
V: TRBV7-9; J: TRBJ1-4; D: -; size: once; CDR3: CASSLLAGAGEKLFF; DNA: TGTGCCAGCAGCCTATTGGCGGGGGCCGGTGAAAAACTGTTTTTT
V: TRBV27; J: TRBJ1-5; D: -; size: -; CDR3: CASSLSGSPYSNQPQHF; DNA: TGTGCCAGCAGTTTATCGGGGAGCCCCTATAGCAATCAGCCCCAGCATTTT
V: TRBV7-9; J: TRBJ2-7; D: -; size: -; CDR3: CASSPTDSYEQYF; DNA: TGTGCCAGCAGCCCGACAGACTCCTACGAGCAGTACTTC
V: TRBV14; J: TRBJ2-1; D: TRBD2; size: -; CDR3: CASSRQTSSGGVNEQFF; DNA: TGTGCCAGCAGCCGGCAGACCAGTAGCGGGGGGGTCAATGAGCAGTTCTTC
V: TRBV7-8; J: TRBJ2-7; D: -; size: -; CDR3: CASSLAGGVLYEQYF; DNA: TGTGCCAGCAGCTTAGCTGGCGGGGTCCTCTACGAGCAGTACTTC
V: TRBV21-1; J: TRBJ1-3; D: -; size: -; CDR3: CANVLERPMVSGNTIYF; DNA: TGTGCCAATGTCTTAGAGCGACCGATGGTCTCTGGAAACACCATATATTTT
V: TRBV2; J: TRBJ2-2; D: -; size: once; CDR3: CASSEEALAFPGELFF; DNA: TGTGCCAGCAGTGAAGAAGCACTAGCCTTCCCCGGGGAGCTGTTTTTT
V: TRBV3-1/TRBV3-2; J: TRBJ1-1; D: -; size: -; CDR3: CASSYLGGAFF; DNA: TGTGCCAGCAGCTACCTGGGGGGGGCTTTCTTT
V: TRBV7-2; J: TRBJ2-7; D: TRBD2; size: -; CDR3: CASSPRGGGTPEQYF; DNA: TGTGCCAGCAGCCCACGTGGCGGGGGAACTCCCGAGCAGTACTTC
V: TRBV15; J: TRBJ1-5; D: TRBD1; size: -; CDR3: CATSRGQGAQPQHF; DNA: TGTGCCACCAGCAGAGGACAGGGGGCTCAGCCCCAGCATTTT
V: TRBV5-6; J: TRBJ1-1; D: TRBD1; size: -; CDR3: CASSFGTANTEAFF; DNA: TGTGCCAGCAGCTTTGGGACAGCGAACACTGAAGCTTTCTTT
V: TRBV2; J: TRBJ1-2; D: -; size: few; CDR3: CASRGGYTF; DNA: TGTGCCAGCCGGGGTGGCTACACCTTC
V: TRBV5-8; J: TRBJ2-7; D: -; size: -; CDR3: CASSRSPYEQYF; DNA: TGTGCCAGCAGCCGAAGCCCTTACGAGCAGTACTTC
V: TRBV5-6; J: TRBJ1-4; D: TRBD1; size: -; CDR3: CASSPIGTVNEKLFF; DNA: TGTGCCAGCAGCCCCATTGGGACAGTTAATGAAAAACTGTTTTTT
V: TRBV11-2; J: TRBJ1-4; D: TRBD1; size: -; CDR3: CASIDRGNEKLFF; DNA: TGTGCCAGCATCGACAGGGGGAATGAAAAACTGTTTTTT
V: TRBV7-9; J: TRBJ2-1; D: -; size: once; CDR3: CASTSPVSYNEQFF; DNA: TGTGCCAGCACCAGTCCAGTGTCCTACAATGAGCAGTTCTTC
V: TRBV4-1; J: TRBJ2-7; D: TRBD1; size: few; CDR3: CASSQSGTGGKEQYF; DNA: TGCGCCAGCAGCCAATCCGGGACAGGGGGTAAAGAGCAGTACTTC
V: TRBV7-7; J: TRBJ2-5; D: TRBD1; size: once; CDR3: CASSILQGAQEETQYF; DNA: TGTGCTAGCAGCATTTTACAGGGGGCTCAAGAAGAGACCCAGTACTTC
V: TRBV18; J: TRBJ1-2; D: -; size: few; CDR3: CASSPPGGDYGYTF; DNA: TGTGCCAGCTCACCACCGGGGGGAGACTATGGCTACACCTTC
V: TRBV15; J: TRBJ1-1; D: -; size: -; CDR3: CATSRDAVYTEAFF; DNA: TGTGCCACCAGCAGAGATGCAGTATACACTGAAGCTTTCTTT
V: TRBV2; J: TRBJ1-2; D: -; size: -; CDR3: CASSELREGGYTF; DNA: TGTGCCAGCAGTGAATTGAGGGAAGGTGGCTACACCTTC
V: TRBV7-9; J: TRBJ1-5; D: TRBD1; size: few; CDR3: CASSYSGTDNQPQHF; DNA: TGTGCCAGCAGTTACTCCGGGACAGATAATCAGCCCCAGCATTTT
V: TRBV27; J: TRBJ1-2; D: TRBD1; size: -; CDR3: CASSSGTAASIYGYTF; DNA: TGTGCCAGCAGTTCTGGGACAGCCGCCTCTATCTATGGCTACACCTTC
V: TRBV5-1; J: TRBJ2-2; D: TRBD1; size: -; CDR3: CASSLQGAKTGELFF; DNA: TGCGCCAGCAGCTTACAGGGGGCAAAGACCGGGGAGCTGTTTTTT
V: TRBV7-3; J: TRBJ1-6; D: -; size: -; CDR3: CASSLMGAGGRNSPLHF; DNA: TGTGCCAGCAGCCTCATGGGCGCAGGAGGGAGAAATTCACCCCTCCACTTT
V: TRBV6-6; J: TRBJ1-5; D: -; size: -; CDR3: CASSHGGVGSNQPQHF; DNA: TGTGCCAGCAGTCACGGGGGGGTTGGAAGCAATCAGCCCCAGCATTTT
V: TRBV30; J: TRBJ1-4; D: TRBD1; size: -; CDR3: CAWNPGQGNEKLFF; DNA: TGTGCCTGGAATCCGGGACAGGGTAATGAAAAACTGTTTTTT
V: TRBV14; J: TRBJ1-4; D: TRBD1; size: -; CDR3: CASSHRDRGYEKLFF; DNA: TGTGCCAGCAGCCATAGGGACAGGGGATACGAAAAACTGTTTTTT
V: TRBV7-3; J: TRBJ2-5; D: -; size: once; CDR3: CASSLDPGAGETQYF; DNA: TGTGCCAGCAGCTTAGATCCAGGGGCTGGGGAGACCCAGTACTTC
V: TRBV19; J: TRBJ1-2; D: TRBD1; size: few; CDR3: CASRDSKTGYTF; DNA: TGTGCCAGCCGGGACAGCAAAACTGGCTACACCTTC
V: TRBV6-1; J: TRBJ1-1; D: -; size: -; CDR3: CASSEILAEAFF; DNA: TGTGCCAGCAGTGAAATTTTGGCAGAAGCTTTCTTT
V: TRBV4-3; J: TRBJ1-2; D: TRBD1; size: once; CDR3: CASSQDKTGGDYGYTF; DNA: TGCGCCAGCAGCCAAGATAAAACAGGGGGCGACTATGGCTACACCTTC
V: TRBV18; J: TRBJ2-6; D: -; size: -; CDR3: CASSPPAGWANVLTF; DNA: TGTGCCAGCTCACCACCGGCGGGTTGGGCCAACGTCCTGACTTTC
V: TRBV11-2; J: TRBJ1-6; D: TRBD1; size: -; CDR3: CASSKRTGQGSPLHF; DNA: TGTGCCAGCAGCAAACGGACAGGGCAGGGTTCACCCCTCCACTTT
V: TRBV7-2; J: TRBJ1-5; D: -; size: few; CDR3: CASSQDSINQPQHF; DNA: TGTGCCAGCAGCCAGGACAGCATCAATCAGCCCCAGCATTTT
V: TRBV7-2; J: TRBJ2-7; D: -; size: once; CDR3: CASSLAGSGLYEQYF; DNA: TGTGCCAGCAGCTTAGCGGGTTCGGGTCTCTACGAGCAGTACTTC
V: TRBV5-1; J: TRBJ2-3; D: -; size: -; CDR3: CASSPNTDTQYF; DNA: TGCGCCAGCAGCCCCAACACAGATACGCAGTATTTT
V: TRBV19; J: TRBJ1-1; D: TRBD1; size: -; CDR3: CASSTDRDRAFF; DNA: TGTGCCAGTAGTACAGACAGGGATCGGGCTTTCTTT
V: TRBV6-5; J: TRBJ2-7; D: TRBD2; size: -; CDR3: CASSITSGGGYEQYF; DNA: TGTGCCAGCAGCATCACTAGCGGGGGGGGATACGAGCAGTACTTC
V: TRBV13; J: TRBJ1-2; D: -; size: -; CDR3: CASSLGRSSGGFGYTF; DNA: TGTGCCAGCAGCTTAGGCCGATCCTCGGGAGGGTTTGGCTACACCTTC
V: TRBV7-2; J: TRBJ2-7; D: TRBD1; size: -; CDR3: CASSWRQGWDEQYF; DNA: TGTGCCAGCAGCTGGCGACAGGGGTGGGACGAGCAGTACTTC
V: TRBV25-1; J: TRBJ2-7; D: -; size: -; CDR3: CASSVALGPYEQYF; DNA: TGTGCCAGCAGTGTGGCACTGGGGCCCTACGAGCAGTACTTC
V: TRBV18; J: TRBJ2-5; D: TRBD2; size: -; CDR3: CASSPGTSDYPPETQYF; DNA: TGTGCCAGCTCCCCCGGGACTAGCGACTACCCCCCAGAGACCCAGTACTTC
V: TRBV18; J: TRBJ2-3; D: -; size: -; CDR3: CASSPSADTQYF; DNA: TGTGCCAGCTCACCTTCCGCAGATACGCAGTATTTT
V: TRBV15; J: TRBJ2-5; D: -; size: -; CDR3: CATSREKGFLETQYF; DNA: TGTGCCACCAGCAGGGAAAAGGGGTTTCTCGAGACCCAGTACTTC
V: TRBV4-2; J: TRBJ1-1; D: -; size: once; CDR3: CASSQGLTLVEAFF; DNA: TGTGCCAGCAGCCAAGGACTGACCCTAGTTGAAGCTTTCTTT
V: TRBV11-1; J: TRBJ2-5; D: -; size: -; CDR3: CASSLGLTQETQYF; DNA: TGTGCCAGCAGCTTAGGTCTAACCCAAGAGACCCAGTACTTC
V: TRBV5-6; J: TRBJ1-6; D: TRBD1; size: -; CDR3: CASSEGGVRGSPLHF; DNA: TGTGCCAGCAGCGAAGGCGGTGTCAGGGGGTCACCCCTCCACTTT
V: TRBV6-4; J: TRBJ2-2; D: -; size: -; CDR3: CASSPSPGPTGELFF; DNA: TGTGCCAGCAGCCCGAGTCCAGGGCCCACCGGGGAGCTGTTTTTT
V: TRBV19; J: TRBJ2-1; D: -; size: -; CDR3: CASSPVAGGNYEQFF; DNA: TGTGCCAGTAGCCCTGTGGCGGGCGGGAATTATGAGCAGTTCTTC
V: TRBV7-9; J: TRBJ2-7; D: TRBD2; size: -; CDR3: CASSPSPTGGYEQYF; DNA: TGTGCCAGCAGCCCAAGCCCTACGGGAGGATACGAGCAGTACTTC
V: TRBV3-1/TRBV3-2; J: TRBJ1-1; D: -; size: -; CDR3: CASSQSTVMNTEAFF; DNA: TGTGCCAGCAGCCAATCGACAGTTATGAACACTGAAGCTTTCTTT
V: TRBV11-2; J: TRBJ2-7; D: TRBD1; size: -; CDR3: CASRSDRDPGYEQYF; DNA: TGTGCCAGCAGATCGGACAGGGACCCAGGGTACGAGCAGTACTTC
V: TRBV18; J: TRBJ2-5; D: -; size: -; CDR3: CASSPGGRQETQYF; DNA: TGTGCCAGCTCACCCGGGGGTCGCCAAGAGACCCAGTACTTC